Here is one T cell receptor (beta chain) with its context. Antigen unknown. The study sequenced cultured CD4+ T cell DNA using the Oncomine TCR Beta short-read assay. Investigators isolated genomic DNA from cultured CD4+ T cells. TCRdb re-analysed the PCR reads in MiXCR, keeping a single row per CDR3 protein. The sample shows a few thousand distinct CDR3 sequences, approximately 20% of them seen only once. The data were obtained in a study of vaccination and CD4 T cells after COVID-19. At the level of the study: Each control culture was treated with a CEFX pool, an HIV-1 Nef pool, or no peptide.

The CDR3 loop spans 15 amino acids. Germline CDR1 is SGHNT and CDR2 is YYREEE (reference sequence). With 3 bases removed from V and 4 bases from J, the gap between germline ends came to 16 bases. Treatment defined: approximately 9-day PBMC culture with coronavirus spike peptide pools or control peptides (ViraFEST assay). The clonotype originates from a human donor who had recovered from COVID-19. The chain recombines TRBV5-4 with TRBJ1-2, with a tentative D call TRBD1 (5 bases). The sample comprised CD4+ T cells from blood, cultured in vitro. CDR3 in amino acids: CASSSTTEGGYGYTF. The CDR3 region has the DNA TGTGCCAGCAGCTCGACGACAGAGGGAGGCTATGGCTACACCTTC.